This T cell receptor (beta chain) came from a study of shared clonotypes between healthy human individuals. In the naive CD8 group, cells lacked CD45RO and were positively selected for CCR7, so terminally differentiated effector memory CD45RA+ cells were left out. Libraries were prepared by immunoSEQ multiplex PCR; TCRdb keeps only in-frame clonotypes and omits some of them. The sample yields over 2,000,000 clones, about 93% seen once. V was shortened by 6 bases and J by 8 bases, with 19 bases between the two germline ends. The CDR3 is made up of 15 amino acids. CDR1 is MDHEN and CDR2 is SYDVKM in the germline V gene.

The receptor's source is a man aged 18 to 30 in good health. Some clones in this sample may be carry-over from other donors' samples. This rearrangement joins TRBV28 to TRBJ1-4; D is possibly TRBD1 (6 bases). The sequencing sample was made of naive CD8+ T cells from PBMCs. CDR3 sequence: CASSLRDILNEKLFF. The CDR3 DNA sequence: TGTGCCAGCAGCCTCCGGGACATCCTAAACGAAAAACTGTTTTTT.